Listed here are 28 T cell receptor beta chains from one sample, sequenced in a study of T cell clonality in common variable immunodeficiency. Profiling relied on immunoSEQ multiplex PCR, and the TCRdb table lists in-frame clones only, not all of them. The data show 60,000 to 75,000 clones, with none appearing a single time. The specimen sequenced was peripheral blood mononuclear cells. These receptors were taken from a person aged 18 to 75 in good health.

This clone was seen ten or more times. Read data end 3 residues before the CDR3 end; the end is taken from the germline J gene. V gene TRBV10-3 combines with J gene TRBJ2-7; 12 positions match TRBD2. Germline V gene lookup returns CDR1 ENHRY and CDR2 SYGVKD. The CDR3 spans 16 residues. V was pared by 7 bases and J by 6 bases, with 13 bases of the junction left unmatched. The sequenced part of the CDR3 DNA is TGTGCCATCACGAACGGGCTAGCGGGAGGGCCACGCGAG. It translates to CAITNGLAGGPRE. The whole CDR3 region reads CAITNGLAGGPREQYF.

This clone was recorded at least ten times. The read stops 3 residues short of the end of the CDR3; the missing end is completed from the germline J gene. This chain joins TRBV20-1 and TRBJ2-5, with TRBD2 matching 11 bases. The germline gives CDR1 DFQATT, CDR2 SNEGSKA (reference sequence). With V trimmed by 3 bases and J by 5 bases, 2 bases remained unmatched. The CDR3 has 13 amino acids. CDR3 DNA, as far as it was read: TGCAGTGCTAGCCCTAGCGGGAGGGAGACC. Amino acids: CSASPSGRET. The full CDR3 reads CSASPSGRETQYF.

This clone was picked up many times. The CDR3 extends 3 residues past the end of the read, so its final part is completed from the germline J gene. V and J are TRBV28 and TRBJ2-1; 14 nucleotides match TRBD2. CDR3 length: 16 amino acids. The J segment lost 8 bases and the V segment lost 7 bases, leaving 10 bases of the junction unmatched. CDR1 MDHEN and CDR2 SYDVKM come from the germline V gene. The CDR3 DNA, read in part, is TGTGCCAGCAATCTGCCGGGACTAGCGGGAGAGGATGAG. Protein product: CASNLPGLAGEDE. The full-length CDR3 reads as CASNLPGLAGEDEQFF. Full variable domain (outside the CDR3, taken from reference TRBV28 and TRBJ2-1): DVKVTQSSRYLVKRTGEKVFLECVQDMDHENMFWYRQDPGLGLRLIYFSYDVKMKEKGDIPEGYSVSREKKERFSLILESASTNQTSMYLCASNLPGLAGEDEQFFGPGTRLTVL.

This clone was observed many times. The CDR3 is cut off 3 residues early in the read; its end comes from the germline J gene. V and J are TRBV5-4 and TRBJ2-5; the match to TRBD2 covers 12 bases. The trim removed 2 bases at V and 2 bases at J, leaving 4 bases unmatched. The germline gives CDR1 SGHNT, CDR2 YYREEE (reference sequence). This CDR3 region has 16 residues. The DNA read from the CDR3 is TGTGCCAGCAGCTTTCCTAGCGGGAGGGGTCAAGAGACC. Translating gives CASSFPSGRGQET. The full CDR3 protein reads CASSFPSGRGQETQYF. The complete variable domain, with remaining parts taken from reference TRBV5-4 and TRBJ2-5, reads ETGVTQSPTHLIKTRGQQVTLRCSSQSGHNTVSWYQQALGQGPQFIFQYYREEENGRGNFPPRFSGLQFPNYSSELNVNALELDDSALYLCASSFPSGRGQETQYFGPGTRLLVL.

In its sample, this clone was seen many times. The DNA read from the CDR3 is TGTGCCAGCAGCTTGGGACAGCTAGCCTACGAG. Translation: CASSLGQLAYE. In full, the CDR3 is CASSLGQLAYEQYF. The chain employs TRBV11-2 and TRBJ2-7; 7 bases align to TRBD1. The read gets to within 3 residues of the CDR3 end, and the germline J gene fills in the rest. The CDR3 loop spans 14 amino acids. The trim removed 3 bases at V and 2 bases at J, leaving 4 bases unmatched. Germline CDR1 SGHAT, CDR2 FQNNGV.

This clone has ten or more counts. The sequenced fragment ends 3 residues before the CDR3 boundary, so the rest is inferred from the germline J gene. This chain links TRBV7-6 with TRBJ2-5; 7 bases are a match to TRBD1. Trimming at V came to 6 bases and at J to 0 bases, leaving 13 bases not matched to a gene. The germline gives CDR1 SGHVS, CDR2 FNYEAQ. The CDR3 totals 17 residues. This chain's CDR3 is CASRGVITGDHQETQYF. The CDR3 bases that were read are TGTGCCAGCAGGGGCGTAATAACAGGGGACCACCAAGAGACC.

In this sample, this clone turned up many times. Sequencing ends 3 residues short of the CDR3 end; the germline J gene provides the rest. V gene TRBV2 combines with J gene TRBJ1-1; maybe TRBD1 (6 bases). This CDR3 spans 12 amino acids. V gave up 5 bases and J gave up 6 bases, with 10 bases separating them. CDR1 is SNHLY and CDR2 is FYNNEI in the germline V gene. The sequenced CDR3 bases are TGTGCCAGCAGTACACAGGGAGCTGAA. The encoded protein is CASSTQGAE. The full CDR3 sequence reads CASSTQGAEAFF.

At least ten counts were recorded for this clone. With the read ending 3 residues before the CDR3 end, the germline J gene is used to fill in that end. This rearrangement joins TRBV19 to TRBJ2-3, with 8 bases lining up with TRBD1. With 4 bases clipped from V and 1 base from J, the junction kept 4 bases outside the gene matches. In germline, CDR1 is LNHDA, CDR2 SQIVND (reference sequence). The CDR3 runs 15 residues. The CDR3 reads CASSSPGQGTDTQYF. The sequenced CDR3 bases are TGTGCCAGTAGTAGCCCGGGACAGGGCACAGATACG.

This clone was detected many times. The sequenced fragment ends 3 residues before the CDR3 boundary, so the rest is inferred from the germline J gene. This chain links TRBV5-1 with TRBJ2-2, with D tentatively TRBD1 (6 bases). The length of the CDR3 is 15 residues. Trimming removed 5 bases at V and 5 bases at J, with 16 bases between. Germline V gives CDR1 SGHRS, CDR2 YFSETQ. The CDR3 here is CASRTQAGETGELFF. The DNA read from the CDR3 is TGCGCCAGCAGAACCCAAGCAGGGGAGACCGGGGAG.

This clone was picked up many times. Sequencing ends 3 residues short of the CDR3 end; the germline J gene provides the rest. This chain joins TRBV7-2 and TRBJ1-3, with 8 bases matching TRBD1. There are 14 residues in the CDR3. Trimming cost V 5 bases and J 5 bases; bases outside gene matches: 5. Germline lookup yields CDR1 SGHTA and CDR2 FQGNSA. This chain's CDR3 is CASSQGQGRNTIYF. CDR3 bases read: TGTGCCAGCAGCCAAGGACAGGGCAGAAACACC.

This clone was detected ten times or more. Read coverage stops 3 residues before the CDR3 terminus; the germline J gene supplies the remainder. The rearrangement uses TRBV29-1 and TRBJ2-5; no reliable D call. The V and J ends lost 3 bases and 3 bases respectively, with 11 bases between them. Germline V CDR1 and CDR2: SQVTM, ANQGSEA. The CDR3 sequence is 13 residues long. CDR3 bases read: TGCAGCGTTGAGGGCTCAACAAAAGAGACC. It translates to CSVEGSTKET. The entire CDR3 is CSVEGSTKETQYF.

A few counts support this clone. Read data end 3 residues before the CDR3 end; the end is taken from the germline J gene. This chain links TRBV6-1 with TRBJ1-1, with D tentatively TRBD1 (5 bases). The CDR3 has 13 amino acids. Germline V CDR1 and CDR2: MNHNS, SASEGT. V was trimmed by 3 bases and J by 7 bases, leaving 12 bases between them. The CDR3 is CASSDGGTFEAFF. The CDR3 DNA, read in part, is TGTGCCAGCAGTGATGGGGGGACCTTTGAA.

This clone was detected many times. Sequencing ends 3 residues short of the CDR3 end; the germline J gene provides the rest. The chain carries TRBV6-2 or TRBV6-3 and TRBJ2-1, with 11 bases fitting TRBD2. Germline trimming cut 5 bases from V and 5 bases from J; bases unmatched to any gene: 8. The CDR3 length is 16 residues. CDR1 MNHEY and CDR2 SVGEGT come from the germline V gene. The CDR3 spells CASSLQPGLADNEQFF. The CDR3 DNA, read in part, is TGTGCCAGCAGTCTTCAACCGGGACTAGCGGACAATGAG.

The table lists this clone with a few counts. The read halts 3 residues ahead of the CDR3 end, with the missing end drawn from the germline J gene. This chain links TRBV7-2 with TRBJ1-2; D is ambiguous. Per germline, CDR1 SGHTA and CDR2 FQGNSA. V shed 2 bases and J shed 5 bases, with 12 bases lying between them. The CDR3 extends over 14 amino acids. CDR3: CASSLSPSEYGYTF. The sequenced CDR3 bases are TGTGCCAGCAGCTTAAGTCCATCAGAGTATGGC.

This clone was counted many times. CDR3 DNA (partial): TGTGCCAGCACCGCGGGATCCCCCAACGAG. It yields the protein CASTAGSPNE. The full CDR3 is CASTAGSPNEQYF. The chain links TRBV7-8 to TRBJ2-7; D perhaps matches TRBD2 (6 bases). The read halts 3 residues ahead of the CDR3 end, with the missing end drawn from the germline J gene. Germline V gene data show CDR1 as SGHVS and CDR2 as FQNEAQ. The CDR3 is made up of 13 amino acids. Trimming left V 7 bases short and J 5 bases short, with 15 bases between.

There are many counts of this clone. The missing CDR3 end, 3 residues past where the read stops, is filled in from the germline J gene. The J gene is TRBJ2-3, the V gene TRBV10-3, with D possibly being TRBD2 (5 bases). Germline assignment: CDR1 ENHRY and CDR2 SYGVKD. Trimming left V 4 bases short and J 1 base short, with 12 bases between. This CDR3 spans 15 amino acids. The CDR3 here is CAISGASGRTDTQYF. The CDR3 bases that were read are TGTGCCATCAGTGGGGCAAGCGGCCGCACAGATACG.

This clone was seen repeatedly, ten times or more. The read is 3 residues too short to cover the CDR3 end, so that end is filled in from the germline J gene. The chain is built from TRBV18 and TRBJ2-3; 7 bases match TRBD1. After removal of 3 bases from V and 6 bases from J, the junction contained 9 bases not matched to a gene. This CDR3 has 15 amino acids. From germline, CDR1 is KGHSH and CDR2 LQKENI. The CDR3 bases that were read are TGTGCCAGCTCACCCGGGACAGCTGTTATGGATACG. It translates to CASSPGTAVMDT. The full CDR3 sequence reads CASSPGTAVMDTQYF.

This clone was found many times. The read falls 3 residues short of the CDR3 end, and the missing part is taken from the germline J gene. The rearrangement links TRBV4-1 to TRBJ2-3, with unresolved D. The CDR3 loop spans 13 amino acids. V lost 0 bases and J lost 4, with 5 bases in between. The germline V gene has CDR1 MGHRA and CDR2 YSYEKL. Incomplete CDR3 DNA: TGCGCCAGCAGCCAAGAGAGGCCAGATACG. This encodes CASSQERPDT. The complete CDR3 reads CASSQERPDTQYF.

This clone was observed many times. The CDR3 end falls 3 residues outside the read, so it is completed with the germline J gene. The chain uses TRBV7-6 and TRBJ2-3, with 11 bases fitting TRBD1. J lost 5 bases, V lost 4 bases, and 11 bases had no gene match. The germline V gene encodes CDR1 SGHVS and CDR2 FNYEAQ. The CDR3 extends over 17 amino acids. The sequenced part of the CDR3 DNA is TGTGCCAGCAGCTCCCAACCCGGGACAGGGGGAGGAGATACG. It yields the protein CASSSQPGTGGGDT. The entire CDR3 protein is CASSSQPGTGGGDTQYF.

This clone was picked up many times. With the read ending 3 residues before the CDR3 end, the germline J gene is used to fill in that end. The gene calls are TRBV4-1 and TRBJ2-7; 8 bases are a match to TRBD2. Looked up from germline, CDR1 is MGHRA and CDR2 is YSYEKL. This CDR3 region has 18 residues. With 2 bases clipped from V and 0 bases from J, the junction kept 12 bases outside the gene matches. CDR3 bases read: TGCGCCAGCAGCCAACTTGCGTCCGGTAGCGGGATCTCCTACGAG. Translating it yields CASSQLASGSGISYE. From start to end, the CDR3 is CASSQLASGSGISYEQYF.

This clone occurred many times. Partial CDR3 DNA: TGTGCCAGCAGCTTACAGGGACTAACAACGGATGAG. Translation gives CASSLQGLTTDE. The CDR3 reads in full as CASSLQGLTTDEQFF. The V gene is TRBV7-9, the J gene TRBJ2-1, with 7 bases that match TRBD2. From the germline J gene comes the end of the CDR3, since the read stops 3 residues before it. This CDR3 is built from 15 residues. The germline CDR1 and CDR2 sequences are SEHNR and FQNEAQ (reference sequence). Germline trimming cut 2 bases from V and 8 bases from J; bases unmatched to any gene: 9.

There are many counts of this clone. The CDR3 end is not reached by the read, which stops 3 residues before it; the germline J gene fills it in. The genes are TRBV5-1 and TRBJ1-2; D is unresolved. Germline-derived CDR1 and CDR2 are SGHRS and YFSETQ. V lost 0 bases, J lost 4 bases, and 4 bases lay in between. The CDR3 extends over 12 amino acids. The sequenced part of the CDR3 DNA is TGCGCCAGCAGCTTGGACTCCTATGGC. Translating it yields CASSLDSYG. The full CDR3 sequence reads CASSLDSYGYTF.

This clone was seen many times. The read gets to within 3 residues of the CDR3 end, and the germline J gene fills in the rest. The rearrangement joins TRBV30 to TRBJ1-5; D may be TRBD1 (6 bases). Trimming removed 0 bases from V and 3 bases from J, with 15 bases in between. The CDR3 is 16 residues long. Germline V gives CDR1 GTSNPN, CDR2 SVGIG (reference sequence). This chain's CDR3 is CAWSVRGHPNNQPQHF. Partial CDR3 DNA: TGTGCCTGGAGTGTAAGGGGACACCCGAACAATCAGCCC.

This clone was counted at least ten times. The CDR3 end falls 3 residues outside the read, so it is completed with the germline J gene. This chain connects TRBV6-2 or TRBV6-3 to TRBJ1-5; tentative D call: TRBD1 (5 bases). Looked up from germline, CDR1 is MNHEY and CDR2 is SVGEGT. V lost 0 bases to trimming and J lost 9 bases, with 21 bases between them. This CDR3 contains 17 residues. CDR3 bases read: TGTGCCAGCAGTTACTCGCAGGGTTTCGGGCTCAAAAGGCCC. Encoded protein: CASSYSQGFGLKRP. The CDR3, in full, reads CASSYSQGFGLKRPQHF.

This clone occurred a few times. A much larger clone differs from this one at a single base, so this may be a read error. The sequence runs out 3 residues before the end of the CDR3; the remainder is reconstructed from the germline J gene. V and J are TRBV7-2 and TRBJ2-7; TRBD1 matches at 10 bases. V lost 7 bases and J lost 3; bases outside the gene matches: 6. The CDR3 has 14 residues. CDR1 and CDR2 from the germline V gene are SGHTA and FQGNSA. Incomplete CDR3 DNA: TGTGCCAGCAACCGGGACAGGGGTCGCTACGAG. Its translation is CASNRDRGRYE. The whole CDR3 is CASNRDRGRYEQYF. Variable domain in full (rest from reference TRBV7-2 and TRBJ2-7): GAGVSQSPSNKVTEKGKDVELRCDPISGHTALYWYRQSLGQGLEFLIYFQGNSAPDKSGLPSDRFSAERTGGSVSTLTIQRTQQEDSAVYLCASNRDRGRYEQYFGPGTRLTVT.

The table lists this clone with many counts. The CDR3 goes on 3 residues after the read ends, and that part is filled in from the germline J gene. V gene TRBV12-3 or TRBV12-4 combines with J gene TRBJ2-7; 8 bases are a match to TRBD2. V was clipped by 0 bases and J by 1 base; unmatched bases: 11. The CDR3 is 18 residues long. The chain's CDR3 is CASSLARLAGLESYEQYF. The sequenced part of the CDR3 DNA is TGTGCCAGCAGTTTAGCCCGACTCGCGGGACTAGAGTCCTACGAG.

This clone was detected ten times or more. The CDR3 extends 3 residues past the end of the read, so its final part is completed from the germline J gene. The chain has TRBV2 and TRBJ1-2; 7 bases align to TRBD1. V lost 11 bases, J lost 3 bases, and 9 bases stayed unmatched. CDR1 SNHLY and CDR2 FYNNEI come from the germline V gene. The CDR3 loop spans 13 amino acids. The CDR3: CARGGQGDYGYTF. The CDR3 DNA, read in part, is TGTGCCCGTGGGGGTCAGGGGGACTATGGC.

Ten or more counts support this clone. The CDR3 extends 3 residues past the end of the read, so its final part is completed from the germline J gene. The chain uses TRBV5-1 and TRBJ2-1; 15 bases agree with TRBD2. J lost 6 bases, V lost 4 bases, and 2 bases had no gene match. Germline values: CDR1 SGHRS, CDR2 YFSETQ. The CDR3 has 15 residues. The CDR3 region is CASSQGLAGGNEQFF. CDR3 DNA, as far as it was read: TGCGCCAGCAGCCAGGGACTAGCGGGAGGCAATGAG.